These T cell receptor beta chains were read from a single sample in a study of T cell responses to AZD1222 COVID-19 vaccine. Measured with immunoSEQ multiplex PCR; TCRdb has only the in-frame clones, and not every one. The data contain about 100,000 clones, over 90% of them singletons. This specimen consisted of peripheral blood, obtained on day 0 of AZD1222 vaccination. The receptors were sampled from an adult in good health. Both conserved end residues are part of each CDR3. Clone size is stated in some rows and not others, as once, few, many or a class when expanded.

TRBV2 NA CASSGGSRTGELFF
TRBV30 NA CAWRGGGSGQPQHF
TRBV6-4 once CASSPDEPIGTGELFF
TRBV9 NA CASNSGNHNEQFF
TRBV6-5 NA CASSRLRGLEYEQYF
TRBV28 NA CASRIEGLNYGYTF
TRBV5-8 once CASSPGLARETQYF
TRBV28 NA CASSSNTEAFF
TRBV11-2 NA CASSLGTAHQPQHF
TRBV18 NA CASSPRQDAGRAWGEQFF
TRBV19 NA CASSIDQLTDTQYF
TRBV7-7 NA CASSLGQQETQYF
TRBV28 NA CASSLRTRRETQYF
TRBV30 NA CAWSRIGSAEAFF
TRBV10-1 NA CASSQGGQGTGGETQYF
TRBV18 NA CASSPPNQGANEKLFF
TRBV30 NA CASGLGNSPLHF
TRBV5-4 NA CASSWGGFRNQPQHF
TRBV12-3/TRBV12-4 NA CASSLSVETQYF
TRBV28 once CASSLEFARLYHEQFF
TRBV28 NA CASSDSGGLNSPLHF
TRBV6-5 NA CASIRPQYNEQFF
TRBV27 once CASSLDREDNSPLHF
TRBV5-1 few CASSYIADQETQYF
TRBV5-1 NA CASSLGAQSYNEQFF
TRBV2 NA CASSEADRGPWSNQPQHF
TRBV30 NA CAWIGTGDEAFF
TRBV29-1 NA CSVVGGTGWVWRAKNIQYF
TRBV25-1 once CASRGGESSYNEQFF
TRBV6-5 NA CASSFPNQPQHF
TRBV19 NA CASTNGRTRVLIDTEAFF
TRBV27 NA CATTRTGGSYGYTF
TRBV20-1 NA CSASWGGIGNTIYF
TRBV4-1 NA CASSHLTGRKNIQYF
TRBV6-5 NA CASKWTSGTNEQYF
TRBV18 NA CASSPRLMAGDASQETQYF
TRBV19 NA CASSVKPTVLNTEAFF
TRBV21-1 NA CASPRRGTPDTQYF
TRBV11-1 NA CASSFGENTEAFF
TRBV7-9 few CASSSRQDLNTEAFF
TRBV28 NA CASTSFEAQLNTEAFF
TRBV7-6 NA CASSFGTSRFEGETQYF
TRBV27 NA CASRPQVSGNTIYF
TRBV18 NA CASWTGGLDSGNTIYF
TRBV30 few CAWSVRVTGYGTQYF
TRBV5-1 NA CASSLDTGAYGYTF
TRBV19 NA CASSSGTNSYEQYF
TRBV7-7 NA CAQQTELRQKGNTIYF
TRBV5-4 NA CASSLDVRTGSNEQFF
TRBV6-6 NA CASSYSSENQPQHF
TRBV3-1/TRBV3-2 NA CASSLAGTPFVPLHF
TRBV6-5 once CASSYSPGVGTEAFF
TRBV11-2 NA CASSLVSGRERYNEQFF
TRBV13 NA CASSLRQGNTDTQYF
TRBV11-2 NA CASSLDGWQSSGEQFF